These T cell receptor beta chains were read from a single sample in a study of response to subunit inactivated influenza vaccine. One entry per CDR3 protein results from TCRdb running MiXCR on the RT-PCR reads. The repertoire holds 530,000 or so distinct CDR3 sequences, with about 25% as singletons. Sequenced here: CD4+ T cells sorted from PBMCs, sampled about 5 days after vaccination. The source of these receptors is a man aged 50-60 years who received an inactivated influenza vaccine. The CDR3 runs from the conserved cysteine through the conserved F or W. D genes are given only for firm matches. For some rows the clone size is stated as once, few or many, or as a class when expanded; others skip it.

TRBV10-3	TRBD2	-	14	TRBJ2-7	CAIQTQAGSYEQYF	TGTGCCATCCAGACCCAAGCGGGGTCCTACGAGCAGTACTTC
TRBV7-9	-	few	14	TRBJ1-4	CASSLAQGNEKLFF	TGTGCCAGCAGCTTAGCACAGGGAAATGAAAAACTGTTTTTT
TRBV12-3/TRBV12-4	TRBD1	-	15	TRBJ1-6	CASSPSGTGNSPLHF	TGTGCCAGCAGTCCATCCGGGACAGGGAATTCACCCCTCCACTTT
TRBV4-3	TRBD1	few	15	TRBJ1-4	CASSKKTGGYEKLFF	TGCGCCAGCAGCAAAAAGACAGGGGGCTATGAAAAACTGTTTTTT
TRBV3-1	TRBD1	-	15	TRBJ1-3	CASSLRRGRGNTIYF	TGTGCCAGCAGCCTTCGCAGGGGGCGTGGAAACACCATATATTTT
TRBV20-1	-	-	12	TRBJ2-5	CSARGSDLAQYF	TGCAGTGCTAGAGGGTCCGATCTCGCCCAGTACTTC
TRBV24-1	-	-	15	TRBJ2-3	CATSDDPRFTDTQYF	TGTGCCACCAGTGACGACCCTCGTTTCACAGATACGCAGTATTTT
TRBV4-1	-	-	15	TRBJ1-2	CASSQVNRVDYGYTF	TGCGCCAGCAGCCAAGTGAACAGGGTGGACTATGGCTACACCTTC
TRBV7-2	TRBD1	few	15	TRBJ2-7	CASSARGPSSYEQYF	TGTGCCAGCAGCGCCAGGGGGCCTAGCTCCTACGAGCAGTACTTC
TRBV6-1	-	-	14	TRBJ1-6	CASMPGQYNSPLHF	TGTGCCAGCATGCCAGGACAGTATAATTCACCCCTCCACTTT
TRBV7-2	TRBD2	-	16	TRBJ2-1	CASSLVGTSGPNEQFF	TGTGCCAGCAGCTTAGTAGGGACTAGCGGGCCCAATGAGCAGTTCTTC
TRBV20-1	-	-	15	TRBJ2-2	CSASTGTANTGELFF	TGCAGTGCTAGCACAGGGACCGCGAACACCGGGGAGCTGTTTTTT
TRBV20-1	-	-	12	TRBJ2-5	CSARHGFETQYF	TGCAGTGCGAGGCACGGGTTTGAGACCCAGTACTTC
TRBV10-3	TRBD2	few	15	TRBJ2-5	CAISEGGGRRETQYF	TGTGCCATCAGTGAGGGCGGGGGAAGGAGGGAGACCCAGTACTTC
TRBV6-1	-	few	15	TRBJ1-3	CASSETPTSGNTIYF	TGTGCCAGCAGTGAAACACCGACCTCTGGAAACACCATATATTTT
TRBV7-9	-	-	13	TRBJ1-1	CASSLFPNTEAFF	TGTGCCAGCAGCTTATTCCCGAACACTGAAGCTTTCTTT
TRBV9	-	few	13	TRBJ2-7	CASSPRTGWEQYF	TGTGCCAGCAGCCCGAGGACCGGTTGGGAGCAGTACTTC
TRBV9	-	once	13	TRBJ2-1	CASSPITSNEQFF	TGTGCCAGCAGCCCGATCACGTCCAATGAGCAGTTCTTC
TRBV4-1	-	once	17	TRBJ2-2	CASSRQQGGYKGGELFF	TGCGCCAGCAGCCGACAGCAGGGAGGATACAAGGGCGGGGAGCTGTTTTTT
TRBV10-2	-	-	14	TRBJ1-4	CASSESTVGLRLFF	TGCGCCAGCAGTGAGTCGACAGTTGGACTGAGATTGTTTTTT
TRBV5-1	-	-	13	TRBJ2-3	CASGGSNPDTQYF	TGCGCCAGCGGAGGTTCCAACCCAGATACGCAGTATTTT
TRBV15	TRBD1	-	14	TRBJ1-1	CATSKDRGNTEAFF	TGTGCCACCAGCAAAGACAGGGGGAACACTGAAGCTTTCTTT
TRBV5-1	TRBD2	few	17	TRBJ2-1	CASSFSTGGSAPNEQFF	TGCGCCAGCAGCTTTTCCACAGGCGGGAGCGCCCCTAATGAGCAGTTCTTC
TRBV5-6	-	-	14	TRBJ2-3	CASSLVRITDTQYF	TGTGCCAGCAGCTTGGTCAGGATCACAGATACGCAGTATTTT
TRBV12-3/TRBV12-4	-	few	14	TRBJ2-7	CASSLGLQGYEQYF	TGTGCCAGCAGTTTGGGACTACAGGGGTACGAGCAGTACTTC
TRBV3-1	-	-	15	TRBJ1-1	CASSPLARAYTEAFF	TGTGCCAGCAGCCCCCTCGCAAGGGCGTACACTGAAGCTTTCTTT
TRBV25-1	TRBD2	few	13	TRBJ2-7	CASSGMLGTSEYF	TGTGCCAGCAGTGGAATGTTAGGGACTAGCGAGTACTTC